What follows describes a single T cell receptor (beta chain). Its antigen is not known. The sample originates from a study of T-cell reconstitution after alpha-beta-depleted transplantation in children. Study findings and constraints: It was newly produced T cells that mostly accounted for T-cell counts and diversity one year after transplant.

V was cut by 0 bases and J by 5 bases, with 13 bases left in between. Germline CDR1 reads DFQATT; CDR2 reads SNEGSKA (reference sequence). This CDR3 comprises 14 residues. As it was prepared, the TCRbeta library received unique molecular identifiers. TCRdb re-derived calls from the PCR reads in MiXCR, one entry per CDR3 protein. The sample gives around 240,000 distinct CDR3 sequences, around 8% of which show up once; 6.3% is in the top ten. The source is a male patient aged 10 to 17 who had a stem cell transplant for acute lymphoblastic leukemia, so the T cells may come from the graft donor. Sequences were derived from PBMCs, mostly from graft donor cells, sampled 180 days after TCRalphabeta/CD19-depleted stem cell transplant. The V gene is TRBV20-1, the J gene TRBJ1-1, with D unresolved. The CDR3 region has the DNA TGCAGTGCTAGAGATCTAAACCGTGGGACTGAAGCTTTCTTT. Its protein is CSARDLNRGTEAFF.